This T cell receptor (beta chain) was sequenced for a study of circulating CD8 cells and anti-PD-1 response in melanoma. Study in general: Six of 13 patients had prior targeted therapy or immunotherapy; seven did not. Response groups: complete/partial responders versus stable/progressive non-responders. Study-wide points: DNEG was most diverse; TIGIT repertoires were least diverse.

Trimming took 2 bases from V and 2 from J, leaving 8 bases between them. Germline-derived CDR1 and CDR2 are KGHSY and FQNENV. CDR3 length equals 14 residues. Within the sample, this clonotype is large. Its antigen remains unknown. The QIAseq Immune Repertoire TCR panel built the libraries from about 16 ng of total RNA. Via MiXCR, TCRdb re-called the reads, giving one row per CDR3 protein. The table has under 550 distinct CDR3 sequences, 5% to 6.5% seen once. From live CD3+CD8+TCRalphabeta+ cells, four PD-1 and/or TIGIT subsets were sorted. The input for sequencing was CD8+ T cells from PBMCs, taken at baseline or after one month of anti-PD-1 therapy (not recorded which). The chain uses TRBV16 and TRBJ2-3; a possible D gene is TRBD1 (5 bases). The clonotype originates from a human donor with melanoma. The CDR3 loop is CASSQIRDTDTQYF. In nucleotides, the CDR3 is TGTGCCAGCAGCCAAATCAGGGACACAGATACGCAGTATTTT.